Listed here are 15 T cell receptor beta chains from one sample, sequenced in a study of OX40 agonist ivuxolimab in advanced cancers. The assay was immunoSEQ multiplex PCR, and TCRdb's table has in-frame clones only and misses some. The repertoire holds approximately 74,000 clones, with around 90% as singletons. Sequenced material: CD4+ or CD8+ T cells sorted from blood, taken in a trial of the OX40 agonist ivuxolimab. These receptor sequences come from an adult with an advanced solid tumor such as melanoma, head and neck, liver or kidney cancer.

This sequence joins TRBV28 and TRBJ1-3; D unresolved. The germline V gene encodes CDR1 MDHEN and CDR2 SYDVKM. The CDR3 runs to 14 residues. Trimming shortened V by 6 bases and J by 4 bases, and 13 bases separated the two germline ends. CDR3 nucleotide sequence: TGTGCCAGCAGCCCTTCCCCTCTAGGAAACACCATATATTTT. It translates to CASSPSPLGNTIYF.

This rearrangement joins TRBV7-9 to TRBJ2-7; possibly TRBD1 for D (5 bases). V dropped 1 base and J dropped 5 bases, with 9 bases sitting between them. CDR3 length: 13 amino acids. Germline lookup yields CDR1 SEHNR and CDR2 FQNEAQ (reference sequence). The DNA of the CDR3 is TGTGCCAGCAGCTTAGGGGGCCCGGACGAGCAGTACTTC. Its translation: CASSLGGPDEQYF.

The chain combines TRBV7-2 with TRBJ2-7, with 7 bases matching TRBD2. The germline CDR1 and CDR2 sequences are SGHTA and FQGNSA. The V segment lost 3 bases and the J segment 0 bases; nucleotides outside the gene matches: 2. The CDR3 totals 14 residues. CDR3: CASSFGGSSYEQYF. As DNA, the CDR3 is TGTGCCAGCAGCTTCGGCGGGAGCTCCTACGAGCAGTACTTC.

V usage is TRBV30 and J usage is TRBJ2-1; TRBD2 matches at 7 bases. Germline values: CDR1 GTSNPN, CDR2 SVGIG (reference sequence). The CDR3 extends over 15 amino acids. V lost 0 bases to trimming and J lost 6 bases; unmatched junction nucleotides: 8. The CDR3 spells CAWSVRGRLSNEQFF. CDR3 coding DNA: TGTGCCTGGAGTGTACGCGGGAGATTGTCCAATGAGCAGTTCTTC.

The V and J genes are TRBV6-4 and TRBJ2-3; 7 nucleotides agree with TRBD1. Germline V gives CDR1 MRHNA, CDR2 SNTAGT. V lost 6 bases and J lost 1; bases outside the gene matches: 1. The CDR3 runs to 13 residues. CDR3 sequence: CASRGQGTDTQYF. As DNA, the CDR3 is TGTGCCAGCAGAGGACAGGGCACAGATACGCAGTATTTT.

The chain combines TRBV2 with TRBJ2-4; a possible D gene is TRBD2 (6 bases). CDR1 is SNHLY, CDR2 FYNNEI, per germline. The CDR3 loop spans 14 amino acids. Trimming cost V 6 bases and J 8 bases, with 17 bases left between them. The DNA of the CDR3 is TGTGCCAGCAGCCCCGGAGGAGGGCGGGACATTCAGTACTTC. This translates into CASSPGGGRDIQYF.

This chain's CDR3 is CASSQVGLAGVETQYF. The DNA of the CDR3 is TGCGCCAGCAGCCAGGTGGGACTAGCGGGAGTGGAGACCCAGTACTTC. The rearrangement links TRBV4-1 to TRBJ2-5; 14 positions agree with TRBD2. With V trimmed by 3 bases and J by 5 bases, 5 bases remained unmatched. This CDR3 is 16 amino acids long. Germline loops: CDR1 MGHRA, CDR2 YSYEKL.

The chain links TRBV5-4 to TRBJ2-1; TRBD2 might be the D (6 bases). From germline, CDR1 is SGHNT and CDR2 YYREEE (reference sequence). V was shortened by 4 bases and J by 3 bases, with 17 bases between the two germline ends. The CDR3 loop spans 16 amino acids. The CDR3 here is CASSPQQRANYNEQFF. CDR3 nucleotide sequence: TGTGCCAGCAGCCCCCAACAGCGGGCCAACTACAATGAGCAGTTCTTC.

This chain uses TRBV15 with TRBJ1-1, with a tentative D call TRBD1 (5 bases). The CDR3 totals 12 residues. Germline CDR1 and CDR2: LNHNV and YYDKDF (reference sequence). V lost 0 bases to trimming and J lost 10 bases, with 9 bases between them. The CDR3 bases are TGTGCCACCAGCAGAGATCAGGGTGGAGCTTTCTTT. Residues: CATSRDQGGAFF.

A few counts support this clone. This chain links TRBV7-8 with TRBJ1-3; TRBD1 matches 7 bases. Germline assignment: CDR1 SGHVS and CDR2 FQNEAQ. V lost 7 bases and J lost 0; bases outside the gene matches: 6. The CDR3 runs 15 residues. Here the CDR3 DNA reads TGTGCCAGCACCGGGACAGCCTTCTCTGGAAACACCATATATTTT. Encoded protein: CASTGTAFSGNTIYF.

The chain links TRBV28 to TRBJ2-7, with D possibly matching TRBD1 (6 bases). V gave up 4 bases and J gave up 0 bases, with 13 bases separating them. The CDR3 sequence is 15 residues long. From germline, CDR1 is MDHEN and CDR2 SYDVKM. In nucleotides, the CDR3 is TGTGCCAGCAGTTCGATACAGGGTTACTCCTACGAGCAGTACTTC. Its protein product is CASSSIQGYSYEQYF.

V and J are TRBV20-1 and TRBJ1-2; D is undetermined. Deletions cut 3 bases from V and 5 bases from J, with 7 bases between. The length of the CDR3 is 11 residues. Germline V gives CDR1 DFQATT, CDR2 SNEGSKA (reference sequence). The CDR3 bases are TGCAGTGCTAGTCTCGTATATGGCTACACCTTC. As protein: CSASLVYGYTF.

The chain employs TRBV13 and TRBJ1-3, with TRBD1 as a possible D gene (6 bases). The CDR3 contains 14 residues. V was clipped by 5 bases and J by 3 bases, with 11 bases between them. Germline values: CDR1 PRHDT, CDR2 FYEKMQ (reference sequence). CDR3 sequence reads: CASSQEGHGNTIYF. CDR3 in DNA: TGTGCCAGCAGCCAAGAGGGACATGGAAACACCATATATTTT.

The gene calls are TRBV7-9 and TRBJ2-1; D may be TRBD1 (6 bases). V was pared by 4 bases and J by 5 bases, with 15 bases between. This CDR3 has 15 residues. Germline V gene data show CDR1 as SEHNR and CDR2 as FQNEAQ (reference sequence). Written as DNA, the CDR3 is TGTGCCAGCAGCTCTCTATCCGGGACAAACAATGAGCAGTTCTTC. Its protein product is CASSSLSGTNNEQFF.

This clone was observed a single time. The chain combines TRBV11-2 with TRBJ2-3; D might be TRBD1 (6 bases). Germline CDR1 SGHAT, CDR2 FQNNGV. The ends were cut back, 1 base at V and 5 bases at J, with 10 bases in the middle. The CDR3 covers 14 residues. CDR3 coding DNA: TGTGCCAGCAGCTTAGCAGGGGCAGAAGATACGCAGTATTTT. Its protein is CASSLAGAEDTQYF.